The next 17 T cell receptor beta chains were all read from a single sample in a study of cytomegalovirus exposure and HLA in healthy donors. The PCR employed 60 Vbeta primers together with 13 Jbeta primers. Using immunoSEQ multiplex PCR, the repertoire was profiled, and TCRdb retains in-frame clones only, with some absent. Seen here are around 160,000 clones, roughly 80% observed once, and the top ten hold 7% to 9%. The sequencing input was PBMCs. These receptors originate from a male donor in good health and CMV-seropositive.

This chain links TRBV11-2 with TRBJ2-7; D might be TRBD1 (5 bases). The CDR3 sequence is 14 residues long. Trimming took 3 bases from V and 2 from J, leaving 11 bases between them. CDR1 and CDR2 (germline): SGHAT, FQNNGV. CDR3 coding DNA: TGTGCCAGCAGCTTTACAGGACCTCCCTACGAGCAGTACTTC. Protein product: CASSFTGPPYEQYF.

In its sample, this clone was seen once. This chain links TRBV27 with TRBJ1-1; the D gene is possibly TRBD1 (6 bases). The CDR3 runs to 15 residues. Germline V gives CDR1 MNHEY, CDR2 SMNVEV (reference sequence). Trimming took off 3 bases at V and 5 bases at J, with 16 bases between the two ends. For the CDR3, the DNA is TGTGCCAGCAGTTTGTCCCAGGGGAAGCGGACTGAAGCTTTCTTT. Its protein is CASSLSQGKRTEAFF.

V is TRBV27 and J is TRBJ1-3; D may be TRBD1 (5 bases). V lost 2 bases to trimming and J lost 0 bases, with 11 bases between them. Germline CDR1 reads MNHEY; CDR2 reads SMNVEV (reference sequence). The CDR3 is 16 residues long. The DNA for the CDR3 is TGTGCCAGCAGTTTACAGGGCGGTGTCTCTGGAAACACCATATATTTT. This gives the protein CASSLQGGVSGNTIYF.

The chain is built from TRBV15 and TRBJ2-1; D perhaps matches TRBD1 (6 bases). The V gene lost 1 base and the J gene lost 0 bases, with 7 bases spanning the gap. The CDR3 loop spans 15 amino acids. The germline CDR1 and CDR2 sequences are LNHNV and YYDKDF (reference sequence). As DNA, the CDR3 is TGTGCCACCAGCAGAGGAGGGGGCTCCTACAATGAGCAGTTCTTC. It codes for CATSRGGGSYNEQFF.

This chain uses TRBV28 with TRBJ2-3; TRBD2 matches at 12 bases. Germline V gene sequence: CDR1 MDHEN, CDR2 SYDVKM. The CDR3 spans 17 residues. With 2 bases clipped from V and 6 bases from J, the junction kept 9 bases outside the gene matches. Written as DNA, the CDR3 is TGTGCCAGCAGTTTAGATTCTAGCGGGAGGGCAAGGGATACGCAGTATTTT. This codes for CASSLDSSGRARDTQYF.

This chain uses TRBV30 with TRBJ1-5; 7 positions agree with TRBD1. J lost 1 base, V lost 0 bases, and 6 bases had no gene match. CDR1 GTSNPN and CDR2 SVGIG come from the germline V gene (reference sequence). There are 16 residues in the CDR3. CDR3 in amino acids: CAWSVGPGQSNQPQHF. CDR3 sequence (DNA): TGTGCCTGGAGTGTAGGCCCGGGACAGAGCAATCAGCCCCAGCATTTT.

The CDR3 protein is CASSLAQGSRDRRVQNHNEQFF. In nucleotides, the CDR3 is TGTGCCAGCAGCTTAGCGCAGGGGTCCCGGGACAGGCGTGTCCAAAACCACAATGAGCAGTTCTTC. The genes are TRBV7-6 and TRBJ2-1, with 8 bases lining up with TRBD1. V gave up 0 bases and J gave up 5 bases; unmatched junction bases: 24. CDR1 SGHVS and CDR2 FNYEAQ come from the germline V gene. CDR3 length: 22 residues.

CDR3 loop: CASSDTGNTEAFF. CDR3 sequence (DNA): TGCGCCAGCAGTGATACAGGGAACACTGAAGCTTTCTTT. The genes are TRBV10-1 and TRBJ1-1, with a weak D call TRBD1 (5 bases). The CDR3 is 13 residues long. Germline CDR1 WNHNN, CDR2 SYGVQD (reference sequence). The ends were cut back, 3 bases at V and 1 base at J, with 6 bases in the middle.

The chain combines TRBV10-3 with TRBJ2-4, with D hard to call. The length of the CDR3 is 15 residues. Germline CDR1 ENHRY, CDR2 SYGVKD. Trimming stripped 1 base from V and 0 bases from J, with 7 bases between. The CDR3 nucleotides are TGTGCCATCAGTGAGTTTGCGCTAGCCAAAAACATTCAGTACTTC. It encodes CAISEFALAKNIQYF.

The chain recombines TRBV7-6 with TRBJ2-7; 13 bases are a match to TRBD2. The J segment lost 2 bases and the V segment lost 5 bases, leaving 3 bases of the junction unmatched. CDR3 size: 15 residues. Germline V CDR1 and CDR2: SGHVS, FNYEAQ. DNA for the CDR3: TGTGCCAGCAGCACGGGACTAGCGGGACCCTACGAGCAGTACTTC. Translated: CASSTGLAGPYEQYF.

The chain recombines TRBV7-2 with TRBJ2-2; TRBD1 is a possible D gene (6 bases). CDR3 size: 13 residues. Germline loops: CDR1 SGHTA, CDR2 FQGNSA. V was trimmed by 4 bases and J by 8 bases, leaving 11 bases between them. The CDR3 region is CASSSQGFGELFF. As DNA, the CDR3 is TGTGCCAGCAGCTCACAGGGCTTTGGGGAGCTGTTTTTT.

V gene TRBV14 combines with J gene TRBJ2-1, with TRBD2 matching over 8 bases. From germline, CDR1 is SGHDN and CDR2 FVKESK. This CDR3 has 14 residues. The V gene end was trimmed by 3 bases and the J gene end by 9 bases; junction bases not matched to a gene: 7. The CDR3 nucleotides read TGTGCCAGCAGCCACCTGGGACTAGACGGTGAGCAGTTCTTC. This translates into CASSHLGLDGEQFF.

The J gene is TRBJ1-1, the V gene TRBV11-3; no firm D call. The germline V and J ends were trimmed by 5 bases and 0 bases, with 13 bases remaining between them. There are 15 residues in the CDR3. CDR1 is SGHNT and CDR2 is YENEEA in the germline V gene. In nucleotides, the CDR3 is TGTGCCAGCAGCCTCAAGACACCTATGAACACTGAAGCTTTCTTT. It yields the protein CASSLKTPMNTEAFF.

The chain has TRBV27 and TRBJ1-6, with D tentatively TRBD1 (6 bases). The V and J ends lost 1 base and 10 bases respectively, with 11 bases between them. The germline V gene encodes CDR1 MNHEY and CDR2 SMNVEV (reference sequence). The CDR3 consists of 14 residues. For the CDR3, the DNA is TGTGCCAGCAGTTTATGGGGGGGCAGATCACCCCTCCACTTT. Amino acids: CASSLWGGRSPLHF.

The V gene is TRBV5-8, the J gene TRBJ2-7; 7 positions agree with TRBD1. Germline assignment: CDR1 SGHTS and CDR2 YDEGEE. V gave up 4 bases and J gave up 0 bases; unmatched junction bases: 7. CDR3 length: 15 residues. The CDR3, as DNA: TGTGCCAGCAGCAAAAACGGACAGGCCTCCTACGAGCAGTACTTC. Translated: CASSKNGQASYEQYF. The complete variable domain, with remaining parts taken from reference TRBV5-8 and TRBJ2-7, reads EAGVTQSPTHLIKTRGQQATLRCSPISGHTSVYWYQQALGLGLQFLLWYDEGEERNRGNFPPRFSGRQFPNYSSELNVNALELEDSALYLCASSKNGQASYEQYFGPGTRLTVT.

The table lists this clone with a few counts. J is TRBJ1-1 and V is TRBV4-3; D possibly corresponds to TRBD1 (5 bases). This CDR3 region has 17 residues. Per the germline V gene, CDR1 is LGHNA and CDR2 is YSLEER. Deletions cut 1 base from V and 1 base from J, with 16 bases between. The CDR3 nucleotides are TGCGCCAGCAGCCAAGTTCGGGGGTGGGTCCCGAACACTGAAGCTTTCTTT. The encoded protein is CASSQVRGWVPNTEAFF.

The V call is TRBV5-6, the J call TRBJ1-2, with D possibly TRBD1 on 6 matching bases. Per germline, CDR1 SGHDT and CDR2 YYEEEE. The CDR3 spans 15 residues. The V end was cut by 0 bases, the J end by 5 bases, with 14 bases between. CDR3 in DNA: TGTGCCAGCAGCTTGGCTGGGGGCATGGAATATGGCTACACCTTC. Translated, it gives CASSLAGGMEYGYTF.